These 15 T cell receptor beta chains were all obtained from the same sample, sequenced in a study of blood T cells in healthy people across ages. A second 7 to 11 cycle PCR used barcoded and J-beta primers. TCRdb reprocessed the 5' RACE reads via MiXCR and lists one record per CDR3 protein. The sample yields about 770,000 distinct CDR3 sequences, around 43% seen once. The specimen was blood. The source of these receptors is a man aged 60-69 years in good health.

This clonotype has just a few counts. The chain is built from TRBV20-1 and TRBJ2-5, with 9 nucleotides matching TRBD2. The CDR3 runs 14 residues. With 3 bases clipped from V and 4 bases from J, the junction kept 6 bases outside the gene matches. CDR1 DFQATT and CDR2 SNEGSKA come from the germline V gene (reference sequence). CDR3 DNA sequence: TGCAGTGCTAGGGCCGAGCGGGGGGTAGAGACCCAGTACTTC. It translates to CSARAERGVETQYF.

This sequence joins TRBV20-1 and TRBJ2-7; 8 bases are shared with TRBD2. Germline V gene data show CDR1 as DFQATT and CDR2 as SNEGSKA (reference sequence). The CDR3 runs 17 residues. V trimming: 3 bases; J trimming: 7 bases; junction bases outside the gene matches: 20. The CDR3, as DNA: TGCAGTGCTAGGCCCGGTGGGAGCGGGGGACGTCACAATGAGCAGTACTTC. It codes for CSARPGGSGGRHNEQYF.

This chain links TRBV6-1 with TRBJ2-3; the D gene is possibly TRBD2 (6 bases). Germline CDR1 and CDR2: MNHNS and SASEGT. The V gene lost 6 bases and the J gene lost 2 bases, with 15 bases spanning the gap. The length of the CDR3 is 15 residues. The CDR3 coding sequence is TGTGCCAGCAGCCTTACACGGGGGAACACAGATACGCAGTATTTT. Translating it yields CASSLTRGNTDTQYF.

The sample holds many counts of this clonotype. The chain employs TRBV12-5 and TRBJ2-7, with unresolved D. This CDR3 has 12 amino acids. Germline V gives CDR1 LGHNT, CDR2 FRNRAP. The germline V and J ends were trimmed by 2 bases and 6 bases, with 8 bases remaining between them. Here the CDR3 reads CASGLQMSEQYF. The CDR3 DNA is TGTGCTAGTGGTTTGCAGATGAGCGAGCAGTACTTC.

This clonotype was seen a few times. This chain links TRBV12-3 or TRBV12-4 with TRBJ1-4; weak D call: TRBD1 (5 bases). The CDR3 length is 15 residues. With 5 bases removed from V and 6 bases from J, the gap between germline ends came to 16 bases. For the CDR3, the DNA is TGTGCCAGCAGTAGGTGGGGGATGAGAGATGAAAAACTGTTTTTT. This encodes CASSRWGMRDEKLFF.

The CDR3 sequence: CASARQETQYF. The CDR3 region has the DNA TGTGCCAGCGCGAGGCAAGAGACCCAGTACTTC. The V and J genes are TRBV18 and TRBJ2-5; D ambiguous. V lost 8 bases to trimming and J lost 2 bases, with 6 bases between them. Per germline, CDR1 KGHSH and CDR2 LQKENI. The CDR3 spans 11 residues.

About this clonotype itself: A read error is possible here, since a much larger clone lies one base away. The chain couples TRBV29-1 to TRBJ2-1; 9 nucleotides line up with TRBD2. J lost 6 bases, V lost 7 bases, and 7 bases had no gene match. Germline V gives CDR1 SQVTM, CDR2 ANQGSEA. This CDR3 is 13 amino acids long. The CDR3 region has the DNA TGCAGCGGTAAGGGGACTAGCACCAATGAGCAGTTCTTC. It specifies CSGKGTSTNEQFF.

A few counts support this clonotype. The chain couples TRBV7-9 to TRBJ2-5; D assignment may be TRBD1 or TRBD2 (5 bases each). Germline lookup yields CDR1 SEHNR and CDR2 FQNEAQ (reference sequence). The CDR3 is 19 amino acids. The V end was cut by 5 bases, the J end by 6 bases, with 31 bases between. As DNA, the CDR3 is TGTGCCAGCAGCCCCCGTTTGTCAAGGGAAGGGGACCCATTCCAGACCCAGTACTTC. Residues: CASSPRLSREGDPFQTQYF.

The rearrangement uses TRBV7-9 and TRBJ2-7; possibly TRBD1 for D (6 bases). CDR1 is SEHNR, CDR2 FQNEAQ, per germline (reference sequence). The CDR3 spans 13 residues. V lost 8 bases to trimming and J lost 0 bases, with 11 bases between them. CDR3: CASLGTSSYEQYF. The CDR3 DNA is TGTGCCAGCTTGGGGACAAGCTCCTACGAGCAGTACTTC.

This chain uses TRBV6-2 or TRBV6-3 with TRBJ2-7; D ambiguous. Trimming pared 2 bases from V and 6 bases from J, leaving 14 bases between. CDR1 MNHEY and CDR2 SVGEGT come from the germline V gene. The CDR3 consists of 14 residues. The CDR3 bases are TGTGCCAGCAGTTACGGTAGGCACCTGGGCGAGCAGTACTTC. The encoded protein is CASSYGRHLGEQYF.

This clonotype has a handful of counts. V is TRBV11-2 and J is TRBJ2-5, with 8 bases aligning to TRBD2. The germline V gene encodes CDR1 SGHAT and CDR2 FQNNGV. V shed 5 bases and J 9 bases; nucleotides not matched to a gene: 14. The CDR3 length is 15 residues. CDR3 DNA sequence: TGTGCCAGCAGCCCGCCGGACTCGGGGGGGATGGCCCAGTACTTC. It is translated as CASSPPDSGGMAQYF.

There are a few counts of this clonotype. The chain couples TRBV5-1 to TRBJ2-1, with 7 nucleotides matching TRBD1. The CDR3 is 16 residues long. With V trimmed by 0 bases and J by 3 bases, 6 bases remained unmatched. CDR1 is SGHRS and CDR2 is YFSETQ in the germline V gene. This chain's CDR3 is CASSLDRGRVYNEQFF. In DNA, the CDR3 is TGCGCCAGCAGCTTGGACAGGGGTAGAGTCTACAATGAGCAGTTCTTC.

About this clonotype itself: Mismatch with germline at one junction end may stem from a read error. The chain combines TRBV5-5 with TRBJ2-7, with D possibly matching TRBD2 (7 bases). CDR3 length: 14 amino acids. The germline CDR1 and CDR2 sequences are SGHKS and YYEKEE (reference sequence). DNA for the CDR3: TGTGCCAGCTGCTTAGAGGGGGGGGCGAGAGAGCAGTACTTC. This gives the protein CASCLEGGAREQYF.

In this sample, this clonotype turned up a few times. The chain uses TRBV15 and TRBJ1-4; TRBD1 might be the D (5 bases). The V gene lost 0 bases and the J gene lost 8 bases, with 16 bases spanning the gap. Germline values: CDR1 LNHNV, CDR2 YYDKDF (reference sequence). The CDR3 loop spans 16 amino acids. The CDR3 loop reads CATSRDRGAVEEKLFF. CDR3 sequence (DNA): TGTGCCACCAGCAGAGATCGAGGGGCCGTGGAGGAAAAACTGTTTTTT.

Worth noting for this clonotype: The junction departs from germline at one end; a sequencing error may be responsible. The rearrangement uses TRBV6-2 or TRBV6-3 and TRBJ2-7; D unresolved. Germline lookup yields CDR1 MNHEY and CDR2 SVGEGT. The CDR3 loop spans 13 amino acids. CDR3 region: CVSSHSWTYEQYF. CDR3 in DNA: TGTGTCAGCAGTCACTCCTGGACCTACGAGCAGTACTTC.